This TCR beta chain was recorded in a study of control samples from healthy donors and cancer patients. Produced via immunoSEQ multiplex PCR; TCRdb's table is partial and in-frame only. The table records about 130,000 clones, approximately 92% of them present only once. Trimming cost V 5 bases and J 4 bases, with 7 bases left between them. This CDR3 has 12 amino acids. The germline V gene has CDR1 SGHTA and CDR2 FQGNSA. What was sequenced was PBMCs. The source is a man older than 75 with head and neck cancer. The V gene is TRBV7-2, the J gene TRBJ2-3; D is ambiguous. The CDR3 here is CASSPSADTQYF. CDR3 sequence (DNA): TGTGCCAGCAGCCCGAGCGCAGATACGCAGTATTTT.